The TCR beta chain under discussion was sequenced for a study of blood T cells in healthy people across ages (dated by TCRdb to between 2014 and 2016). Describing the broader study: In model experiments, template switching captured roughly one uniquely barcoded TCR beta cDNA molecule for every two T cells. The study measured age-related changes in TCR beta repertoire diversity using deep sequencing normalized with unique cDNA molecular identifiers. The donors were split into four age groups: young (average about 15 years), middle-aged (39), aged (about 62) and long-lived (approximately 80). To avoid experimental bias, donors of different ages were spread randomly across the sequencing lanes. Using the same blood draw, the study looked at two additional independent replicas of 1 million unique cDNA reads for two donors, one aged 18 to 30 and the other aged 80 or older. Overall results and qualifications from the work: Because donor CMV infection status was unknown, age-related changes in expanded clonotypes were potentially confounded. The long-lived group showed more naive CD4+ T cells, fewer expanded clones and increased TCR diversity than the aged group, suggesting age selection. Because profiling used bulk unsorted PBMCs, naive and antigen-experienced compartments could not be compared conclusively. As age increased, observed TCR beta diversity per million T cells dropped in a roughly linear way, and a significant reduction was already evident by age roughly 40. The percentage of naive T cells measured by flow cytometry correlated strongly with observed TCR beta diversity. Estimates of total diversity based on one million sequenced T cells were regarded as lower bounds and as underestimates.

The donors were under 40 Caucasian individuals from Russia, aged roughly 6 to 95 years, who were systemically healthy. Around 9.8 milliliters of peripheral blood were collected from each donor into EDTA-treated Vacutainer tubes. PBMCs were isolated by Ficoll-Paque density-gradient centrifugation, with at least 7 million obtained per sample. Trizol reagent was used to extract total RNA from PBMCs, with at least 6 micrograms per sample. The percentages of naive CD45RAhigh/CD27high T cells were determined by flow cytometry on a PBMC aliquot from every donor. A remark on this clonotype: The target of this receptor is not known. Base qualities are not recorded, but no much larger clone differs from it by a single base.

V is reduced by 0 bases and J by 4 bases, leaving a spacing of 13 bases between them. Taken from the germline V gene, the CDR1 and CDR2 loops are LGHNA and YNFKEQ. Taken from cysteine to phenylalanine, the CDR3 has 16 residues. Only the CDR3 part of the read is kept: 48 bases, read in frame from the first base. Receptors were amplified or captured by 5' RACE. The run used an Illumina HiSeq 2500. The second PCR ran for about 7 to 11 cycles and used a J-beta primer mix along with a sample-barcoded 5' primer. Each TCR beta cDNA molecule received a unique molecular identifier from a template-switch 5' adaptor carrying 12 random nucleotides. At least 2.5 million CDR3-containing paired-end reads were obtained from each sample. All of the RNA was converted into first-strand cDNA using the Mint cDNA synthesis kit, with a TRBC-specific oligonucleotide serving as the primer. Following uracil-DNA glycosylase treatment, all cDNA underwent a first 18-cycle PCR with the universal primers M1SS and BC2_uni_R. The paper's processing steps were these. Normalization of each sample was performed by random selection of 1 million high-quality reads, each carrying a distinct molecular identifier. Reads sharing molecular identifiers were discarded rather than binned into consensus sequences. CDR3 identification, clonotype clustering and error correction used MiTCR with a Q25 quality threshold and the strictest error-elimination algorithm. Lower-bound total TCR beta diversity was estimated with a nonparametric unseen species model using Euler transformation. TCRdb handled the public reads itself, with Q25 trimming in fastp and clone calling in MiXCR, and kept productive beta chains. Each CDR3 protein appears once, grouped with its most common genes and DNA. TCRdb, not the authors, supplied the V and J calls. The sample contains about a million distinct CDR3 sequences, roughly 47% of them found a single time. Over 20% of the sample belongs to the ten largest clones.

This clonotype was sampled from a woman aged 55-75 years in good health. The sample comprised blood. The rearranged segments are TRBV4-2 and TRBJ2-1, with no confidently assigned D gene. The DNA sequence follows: TGTGCCAGCAGCCAAGAAGCTAGTCCCCCTTACAATGAGCAGTTCTTC. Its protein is CASSQEASPPYNEQFF.